This TCR beta chain was found in a study of tumor and adjacent non-tumor tissue in lung cancer. Broader study findings: TCR diversity was significantly greater in tumor than normal lung tissue. Tumor TCR diversity, when higher, was linked to shorter survival.

Turning to this clonotype: Its antigen is not identified. A read error may produce the germline difference seen at one junction end.

No cell sorting was done before RNA was extracted from the tissue. Distant lung tissue was collected more than 3 cm away from the tumor edge. Chemotherapy-naive patients with new lung cancer underwent thoracic surgery in China, August–November 2014. Three rounds of nested PCR, following a modified ARM-PCR protocol, produced the TCRbeta library. TCRdb re-analysed the multiplex PCR reads in MiXCR, keeping a single row per CDR3 protein. The sample contains some 80,000 distinct CDR3 sequences, about 80% of which appear only once. The CDR3 is 15 residues long. Germline V gene data show CDR1 as SGHNT and CDR2 as YYREEE (reference sequence).

The specimen sequenced was distant non-tumor lung tissue. The chain uses TRBV5-4 and TRBJ2-3; D may correspond to TRBD1 or TRBD2 (5 bases each). The source is a man aged 70-80 years with non-small cell lung cancer. CDR3 sequence reads: CASSPRGVLTDTQCF. The CDR3 nucleotides are TGTGCCAGCAGCCCTAGAGGGGTCCTCACAGATACGCAGTGTTTT.